The source of this TCR beta chain is a study of T cell responses to AZD1222 COVID-19 vaccine. Study summary: Analysis merged second doses at about 4 or about 12 weeks. Study results and caveats: Possibly, clonal diversity was underestimated; donors were largely white British and included more females. At 160-218 and 743-854, vaccine-associated CD4 TCRs were dominant, and they spanned spike. Epitopes outside B.1.351 and B.1.1.7 mutated regions reportedly drew nearly half of spike TCRs.

Assay used: immunoSEQ multiplex PCR; TCRdb lists only in-frame clones, some missing. The table has about 84,000 clones, about 90% seen once; the top ten hold around 1.5%. The CDR3 runs 12 residues. CDR1 and CDR2 (germline): KGHSH, LQKENI. Trimming cost V 3 bases and J 11 bases; bases outside gene matches: 3. As regards this clone: Its target is not known.

The chain recombines TRBV18 with TRBJ1-1; TRBD1 matches 10 bases. This specimen consisted of peripheral blood, obtained on day 0 of AZD1222 vaccination. This TCR derives from an adult in good health. CDR3 loop: CASSPQDRGAFF. CDR3 sequence (DNA): TGTGCCAGCTCACCGCAGGACAGGGGGGCTTTCTTT.